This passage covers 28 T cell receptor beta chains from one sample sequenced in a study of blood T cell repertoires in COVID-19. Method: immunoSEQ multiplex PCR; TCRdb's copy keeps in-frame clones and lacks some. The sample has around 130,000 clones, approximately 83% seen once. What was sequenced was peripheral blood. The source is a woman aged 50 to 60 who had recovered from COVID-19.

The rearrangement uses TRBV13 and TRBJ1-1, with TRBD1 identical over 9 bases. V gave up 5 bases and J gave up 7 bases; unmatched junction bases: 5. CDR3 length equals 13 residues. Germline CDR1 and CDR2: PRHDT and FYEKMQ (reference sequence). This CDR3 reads CASSPRTGVEAFF. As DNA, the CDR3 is TGTGCCAGCAGCCCCCGGACAGGGGTTGAAGCTTTCTTT.

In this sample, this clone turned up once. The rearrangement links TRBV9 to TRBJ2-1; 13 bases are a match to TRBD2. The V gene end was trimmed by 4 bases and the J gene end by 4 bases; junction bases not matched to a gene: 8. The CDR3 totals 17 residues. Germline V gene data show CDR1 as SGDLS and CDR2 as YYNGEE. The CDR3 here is CASSTRGLAGVYNEQFF. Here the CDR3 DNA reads TGTGCCAGCAGCACACGCGGACTAGCGGGAGTTTACAATGAGCAGTTCTTC.

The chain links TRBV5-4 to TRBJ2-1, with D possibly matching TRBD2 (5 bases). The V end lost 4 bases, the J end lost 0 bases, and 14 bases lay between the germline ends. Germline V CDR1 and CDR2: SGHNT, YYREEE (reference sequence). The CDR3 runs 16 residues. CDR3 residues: CASSPPSRSSYNEQFF. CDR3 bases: TGTGCCAGCAGCCCCCCTAGCCGGAGCTCCTACAATGAGCAGTTCTTC. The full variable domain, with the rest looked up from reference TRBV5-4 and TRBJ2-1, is ETGVTQSPTHLIKTRGQQVTLRCSSQSGHNTVSWYQQALGQGPQFIFQYYREEENGRGNFPPRFSGLQFPNYSSELNVNALELDDSALYLCASSPPSRSSYNEQFFGPGTRLTVL.

The CDR3 DNA follows: TGCGCCAGCAGCTCCCTGGAGGGGTCCTATGGCTACACCTTC. It encodes CASSSLEGSYGYTF. This chain connects TRBV5-1 to TRBJ1-2, with a weak D call TRBD1 (5 bases). CDR1 SGHRS and CDR2 YFSETQ come from the germline V gene. Trimming cost V 3 bases and J 4 bases, with 13 bases left between them. This CDR3 spans 14 amino acids.

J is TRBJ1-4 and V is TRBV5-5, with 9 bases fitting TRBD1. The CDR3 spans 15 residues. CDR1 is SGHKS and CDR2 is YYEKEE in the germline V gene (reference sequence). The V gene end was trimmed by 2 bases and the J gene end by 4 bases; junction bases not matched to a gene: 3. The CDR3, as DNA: TGTGCCAGCAGCTTCACAGGGGGCTATAATGAAAAACTGTTTTTT. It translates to CASSFTGGYNEKLFF.

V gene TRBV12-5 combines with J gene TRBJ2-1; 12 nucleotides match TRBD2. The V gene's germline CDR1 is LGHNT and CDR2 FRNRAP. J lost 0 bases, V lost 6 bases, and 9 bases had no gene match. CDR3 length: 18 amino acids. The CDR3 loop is CASGDTGLAGSSYNEQFF. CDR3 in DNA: TGTGCTAGTGGAGACACCGGACTAGCGGGGAGCTCCTACAATGAGCAGTTCTTC.

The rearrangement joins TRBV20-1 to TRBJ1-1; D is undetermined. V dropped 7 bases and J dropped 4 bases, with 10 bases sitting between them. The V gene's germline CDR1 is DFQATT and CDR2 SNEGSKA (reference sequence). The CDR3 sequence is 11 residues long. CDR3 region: CSVAGRTEAFF. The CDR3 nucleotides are TGCAGTGTCGCAGGCCGCACTGAAGCTTTCTTT.

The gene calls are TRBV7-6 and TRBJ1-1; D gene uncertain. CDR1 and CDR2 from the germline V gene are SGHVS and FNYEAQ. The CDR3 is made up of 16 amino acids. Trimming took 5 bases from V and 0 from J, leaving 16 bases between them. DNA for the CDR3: TGTGCCAGCAGCCTACTCCACTTTACCCTGAACACTGAAGCTTTCTTT. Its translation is CASSLLHFTLNTEAFF.

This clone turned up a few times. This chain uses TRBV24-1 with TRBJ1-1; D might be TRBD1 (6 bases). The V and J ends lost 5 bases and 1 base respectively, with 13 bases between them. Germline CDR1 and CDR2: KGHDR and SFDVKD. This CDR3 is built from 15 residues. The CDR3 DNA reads TGTGCCACCAGTGGGGCAGGGGCCTCGAACACTGAAGCTTTCTTT. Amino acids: CATSGAGASNTEAFF.

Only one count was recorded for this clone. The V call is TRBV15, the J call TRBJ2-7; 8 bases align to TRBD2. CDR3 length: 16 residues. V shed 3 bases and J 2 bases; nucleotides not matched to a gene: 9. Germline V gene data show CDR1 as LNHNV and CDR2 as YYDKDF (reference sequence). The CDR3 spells CATSRGWGLDAYEQYF. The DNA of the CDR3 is TGTGCCACCAGCAGGGGATGGGGACTAGACGCCTACGAGCAGTACTTC.

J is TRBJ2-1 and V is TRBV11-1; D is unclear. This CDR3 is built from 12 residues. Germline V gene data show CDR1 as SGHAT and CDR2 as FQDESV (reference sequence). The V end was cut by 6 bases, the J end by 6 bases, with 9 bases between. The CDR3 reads CASSPDSNEQFF. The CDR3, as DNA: TGTGCCAGCAGTCCCGATAGCAATGAGCAGTTCTTC.

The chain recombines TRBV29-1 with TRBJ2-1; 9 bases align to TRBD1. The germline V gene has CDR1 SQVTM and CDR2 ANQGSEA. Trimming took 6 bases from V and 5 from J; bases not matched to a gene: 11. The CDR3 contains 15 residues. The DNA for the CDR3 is TGCAGCGTCAAGACCCGGGACAGGGAAAACAATGAGCAGTTCTTC. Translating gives CSVKTRDRENNEQFF.

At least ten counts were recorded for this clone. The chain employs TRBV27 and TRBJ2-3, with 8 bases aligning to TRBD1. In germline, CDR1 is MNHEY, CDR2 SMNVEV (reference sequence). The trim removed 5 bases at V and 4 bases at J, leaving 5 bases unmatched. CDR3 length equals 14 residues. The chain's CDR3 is CASSQGARADTQYF. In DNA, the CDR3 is TGTGCCAGCAGTCAGGGGGCGCGGGCAGATACGCAGTATTTT.

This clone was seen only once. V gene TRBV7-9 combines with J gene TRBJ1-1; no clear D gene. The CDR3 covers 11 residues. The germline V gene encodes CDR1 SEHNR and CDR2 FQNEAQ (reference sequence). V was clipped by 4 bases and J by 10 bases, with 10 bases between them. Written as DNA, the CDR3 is TGTGCCAGCAGCTATGATACCGGAGCTTTCTTT. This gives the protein CASSYDTGAFF.

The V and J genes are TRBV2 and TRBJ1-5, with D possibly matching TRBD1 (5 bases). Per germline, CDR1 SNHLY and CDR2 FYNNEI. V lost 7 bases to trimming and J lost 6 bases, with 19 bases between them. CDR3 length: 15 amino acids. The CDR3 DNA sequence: TGTGCCAGCATAAACCAGGGTAAGGTTGGTCAGCCCCAGCATTTT. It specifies CASINQGKVGQPQHF.

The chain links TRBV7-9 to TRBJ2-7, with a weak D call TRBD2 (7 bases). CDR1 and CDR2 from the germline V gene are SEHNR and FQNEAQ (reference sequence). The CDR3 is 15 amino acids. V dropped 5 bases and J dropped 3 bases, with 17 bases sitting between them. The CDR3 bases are TGTGCCAGCAGCCCAATTGGGGGGGCTAGCTACGAGCAGTACTTC. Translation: CASSPIGGASYEQYF.

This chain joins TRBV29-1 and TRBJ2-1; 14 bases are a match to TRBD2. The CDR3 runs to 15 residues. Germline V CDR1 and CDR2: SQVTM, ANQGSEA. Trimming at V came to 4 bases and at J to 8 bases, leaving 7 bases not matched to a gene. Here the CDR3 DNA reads TGCAGCGTTGGGGGGGGACTAGCGGGAGATGATGAGCAGTTCTTC. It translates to CSVGGGLAGDDEQFF.

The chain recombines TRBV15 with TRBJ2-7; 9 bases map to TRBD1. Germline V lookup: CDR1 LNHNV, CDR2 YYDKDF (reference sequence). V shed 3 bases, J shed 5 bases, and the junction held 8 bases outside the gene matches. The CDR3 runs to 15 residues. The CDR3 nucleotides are TGTGCCACCAGCAGGATGGGGACAGGGATGAACGAGCAGTACTTC. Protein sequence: CATSRMGTGMNEQYF. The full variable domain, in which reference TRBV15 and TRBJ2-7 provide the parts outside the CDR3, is DAMVIQNPRYQVTQFGKPVTLSCSQTLNHNVMYWYQQKSSQAPKLLFHYYDKDFNNEADTPDNFQSRRPNTSFCFLDIRSPGLGDTAMYLCATSRMGTGMNEQYFGPGTRLTVT.

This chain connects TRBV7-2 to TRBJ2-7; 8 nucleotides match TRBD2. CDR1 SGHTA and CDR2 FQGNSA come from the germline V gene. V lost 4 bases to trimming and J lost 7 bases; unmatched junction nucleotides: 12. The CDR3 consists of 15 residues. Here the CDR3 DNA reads TGTGCCAGCAGCTCCCGATTAGCGGGAAGGTGGGAGCAGTACTTC. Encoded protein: CASSSRLAGRWEQYF. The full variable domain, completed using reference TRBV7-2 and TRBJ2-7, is GAGVSQSPSNKVTEKGKDVELRCDPISGHTALYWYRQSLGQGLEFLIYFQGNSAPDKSGLPSDRFSAERTGGSVSTLTIQRTQQEDSAVYLCASSSRLAGRWEQYFGPGTRLTVT.

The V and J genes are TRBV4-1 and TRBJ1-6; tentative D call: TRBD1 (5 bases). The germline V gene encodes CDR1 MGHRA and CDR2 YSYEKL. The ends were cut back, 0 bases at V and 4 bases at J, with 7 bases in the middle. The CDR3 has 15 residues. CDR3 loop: CASSQERQYNSPLHF. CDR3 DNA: TGCGCCAGCAGCCAAGAAAGACAGTATAATTCACCCCTCCACTTT.

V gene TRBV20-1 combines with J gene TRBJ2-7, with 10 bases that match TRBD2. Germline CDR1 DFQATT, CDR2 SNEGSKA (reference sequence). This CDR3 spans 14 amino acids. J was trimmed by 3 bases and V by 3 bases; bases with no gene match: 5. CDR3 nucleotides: TGCAGTGCTAGTGCGAGCGGGAGGGTCTACGAGCAGTACTTC. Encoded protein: CSASASGRVYEQYF.

The CDR3 reads CASSVEAGGVSYNEQFF. The CDR3, as DNA: TGTGCCAGCAGCGTAGAGGCAGGGGGCGTTTCCTACAATGAGCAGTTCTTC. The chain uses TRBV9 and TRBJ2-1; 8 bases are shared with TRBD1. The germline V gene has CDR1 SGDLS and CDR2 YYNGEE. This CDR3 has 17 residues. The junction had 6 bases not matched to a gene; V was cut back by 0 bases and J by 1 base.

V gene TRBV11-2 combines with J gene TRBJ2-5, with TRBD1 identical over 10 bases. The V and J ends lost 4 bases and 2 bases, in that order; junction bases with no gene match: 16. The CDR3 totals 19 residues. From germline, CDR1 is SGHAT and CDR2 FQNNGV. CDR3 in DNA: TGTGCCAGCAGCTCGATCCGGGACAGGGGAGGAAAAGGACAAGAGACCCAGTACTTC. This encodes CASSSIRDRGGKGQETQYF.

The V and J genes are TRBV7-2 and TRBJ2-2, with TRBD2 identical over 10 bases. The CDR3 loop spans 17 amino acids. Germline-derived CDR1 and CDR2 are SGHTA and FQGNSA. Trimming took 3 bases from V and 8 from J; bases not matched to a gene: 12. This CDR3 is CASSFGHLAGVPGELFF. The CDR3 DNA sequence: TGTGCCAGCAGCTTTGGGCATCTAGCGGGAGTGCCGGGGGAGCTGTTTTTT. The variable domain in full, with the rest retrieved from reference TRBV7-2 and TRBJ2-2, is GAGVSQSPSNKVTEKGKDVELRCDPISGHTALYWYRQSLGQGLEFLIYFQGNSAPDKSGLPSDRFSAERTGGSVSTLTIQRTQQEDSAVYLCASSFGHLAGVPGELFFGEGSRLTVL.

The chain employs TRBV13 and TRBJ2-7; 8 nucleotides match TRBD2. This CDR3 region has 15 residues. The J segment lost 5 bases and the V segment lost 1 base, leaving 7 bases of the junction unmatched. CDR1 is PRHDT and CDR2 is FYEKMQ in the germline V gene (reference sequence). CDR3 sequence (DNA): TGTGCCAGCAGCTTAGACCCGGGGGGGCTGGACGAGCAGTACTTC. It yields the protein CASSLDPGGLDEQYF.

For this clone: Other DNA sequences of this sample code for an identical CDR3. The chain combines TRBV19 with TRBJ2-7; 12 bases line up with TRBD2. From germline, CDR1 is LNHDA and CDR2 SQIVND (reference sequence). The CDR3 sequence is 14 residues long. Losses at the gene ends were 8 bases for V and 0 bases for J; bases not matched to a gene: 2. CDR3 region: CASRLAGDSYEQYF. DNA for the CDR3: TGTGCCAGTCGACTAGCGGGAGACTCCTACGAGCAGTACTTC.

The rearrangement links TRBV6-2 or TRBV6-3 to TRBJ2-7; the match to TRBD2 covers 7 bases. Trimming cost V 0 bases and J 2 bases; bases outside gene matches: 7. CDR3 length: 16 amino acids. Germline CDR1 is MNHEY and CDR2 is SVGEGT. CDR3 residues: CASSYSVRGVTYEQYF. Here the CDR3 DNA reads TGTGCCAGCAGTTACTCGGTTCGGGGGGTGACCTACGAGCAGTACTTC.

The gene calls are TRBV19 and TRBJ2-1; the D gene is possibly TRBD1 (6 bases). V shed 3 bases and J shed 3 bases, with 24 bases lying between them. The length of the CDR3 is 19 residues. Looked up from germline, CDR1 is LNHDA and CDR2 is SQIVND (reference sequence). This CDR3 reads CASSIVRTARPRGYNEQFF. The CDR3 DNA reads TGTGCCAGTAGTATTGTTCGGACAGCCAGACCTCGGGGCTACAATGAGCAGTTCTTC.